The 13 T cell receptor beta chains below all came from one sample that was sequenced in a study of T cell repertoires in cytomegalovirus infection. These TCRs' antigens remain unknown. TCRdb processed the reads anew with MiXCR; each CDR3 protein has one entry. The data hold some 800,000 distinct CDR3 sequences, with about 29% observed a single time. This specimen was cultured CD8+ T cells from PBMCs, taken from culture after CMV antigen stimulation. The receptors come from a human donor in good health (CMV status not recorded). Some clones in this sample may be carry-over from other donors' samples.

This clonotype was seen more than once but under ten times. The J gene is TRBJ2-5, the V gene TRBV12-5; D is perhaps TRBD1 or TRBD2 (6 bases each). Looked up from germline, CDR1 is LGHNT and CDR2 is FRNRAP. Trimming pared 1 base from V and 5 bases from J, leaving 14 bases between. The CDR3 sequence is 15 residues long. DNA for the CDR3: TGTGCTAGTGGTTTGGATACAGGGAGGTTGGAGACCCAGTACTTC. Its protein product is CASGLDTGRLETQYF.

This clonotype was picked up many times. The rearrangement joins TRBV7-2 to TRBJ2-1; D might be TRBD2 (5 bases). CDR3 length: 15 amino acids. The ends were cut back, 3 bases at V and 0 bases at J, with 9 bases in the middle. CDR1 is SGHTA, CDR2 FQGNSA, per germline. The CDR3 region is CASSFGVSSYNEQFF. The CDR3 coding sequence is TGTGCCAGCAGCTTCGGGGTTAGCTCCTACAATGAGCAGTTCTTC.

This clonotype has just a few counts. The chain combines TRBV6-6 with TRBJ1-5; D uncertain. V lost 2 bases and J 0 bases, leaving 11 bases between the germline ends. The CDR3 consists of 16 residues. Germline loops: CDR1 MNHNY, CDR2 SVGAGI (reference sequence). The CDR3 is CASSYNSASSNQPQHF. CDR3 nucleotides: TGTGCCAGCAGTTACAATTCGGCCAGTAGCAATCAGCCCCAGCATTTT.

The chain combines TRBV6-2 or TRBV6-3 with TRBJ2-5, with D tentatively TRBD1 (6 bases). Between the trimmed V and J ends, which lost 4 bases and 2 bases, there was a span of 14 bases. The germline gives CDR1 MNHEY, CDR2 SVGEGT. This CDR3 has 15 residues. The CDR3 nucleotides read TGTGCCAGCAGTTTGAGACAGGCGCTTCAAGAGACCCAGTACTTC. Translated, it gives CASSLRQALQETQYF.

This sequence joins TRBV5-6 and TRBJ2-1; unclear D gene. The germline V gene has CDR1 SGHDT and CDR2 YYEEEE. The CDR3 extends over 11 amino acids. The V end lost 9 bases, the J end lost 7 bases, and 11 bases lay between the germline ends. The CDR3 region is CATDGGNEQFF. The CDR3 DNA reads TGTGCCACGGACGGCGGAAATGAGCAGTTCTTC.

Only a few counts were recorded for this clonotype. CDR3 bases: TGTGCCAGCAGTTACGGGACTAGCGGGGTGGAGACCCAGTACTTC. It is translated as CASSYGTSGVETQYF. The chain joins TRBV6-5 to TRBJ2-5; 13 positions agree with TRBD2. The V gene's germline CDR1 is MNHEY and CDR2 SVGAGI. The CDR3 has 15 residues. V lost 2 bases, J lost 5 bases, and 2 bases stayed unmatched.

The CDR3, as DNA: TGTGCCAGCAGGACATCCCGGCGGGTGAACACTGAAGCTTTCTTT. Its translation is CASRTSRRVNTEAFF. The V gene is TRBV6-5, the J gene TRBJ1-1, with D hard to call. This CDR3 has 15 amino acids. V dropped 6 bases and J dropped 0 bases, with 14 bases sitting between them. Germline CDR1 and CDR2: MNHEY and SVGAGI.

The chain employs TRBV6-2 or TRBV6-3 and TRBJ2-5; D is perhaps TRBD2 (6 bases). Germline CDR1 is MNHEY and CDR2 is SVGEGT. The CDR3 is 16 amino acids. Trimming removed 2 bases from V and 0 bases from J, with 13 bases in between. The CDR3 spells CASSYLLASYQETQYF. CDR3 nucleotide sequence: TGTGCCAGCAGTTACCTCCTAGCGAGTTACCAAGAGACCCAGTACTTC.

This chain connects TRBV27 to TRBJ2-1; the match to TRBD2 covers 8 bases. The length of the CDR3 is 16 residues. CDR1 and CDR2 (germline): MNHEY, SMNVEV (reference sequence). V was pared by 5 bases and J by 1 base, with 7 bases of the junction left unmatched. The CDR3 region is CASSESGGPSYNEQFF. The CDR3 bases are TGTGCCAGCAGTGAAAGCGGGGGACCTTCCTACAATGAGCAGTTCTTC.

This chain joins TRBV4-1 and TRBJ2-7; the match to TRBD2 covers 9 bases. This CDR3 contains 15 residues. Germline-derived CDR1 and CDR2 are MGHRA and YSYEKL. The junction had 6 bases not matched to a gene; V was cut back by 1 base and J by 5 bases. The chain's CDR3 is CASSQVASGVDEQYF. Here the CDR3 DNA reads TGCGCCAGCAGCCAAGTGGCTAGCGGGGTCGACGAGCAGTACTTC.

The chain combines TRBV19 with TRBJ1-1; 7 bases agree with TRBD1. Trimming removed 4 bases from V and 3 bases from J; junction bases left unmatched: 5. The CDR3 runs to 14 residues. CDR1 is LNHDA, CDR2 SQIVND, per germline (reference sequence). CDR3 DNA: TGTGCCAGTAGTACCGAAACAGGGGACACTGAAGCTTTCTTT. Its protein is CASSTETGDTEAFF. Full variable domain (outside the CDR3, taken from reference TRBV19 and TRBJ1-1): DGGITQSPKYLFRKEGQNVTLSCEQNLNHDAMYWYRQDPGQGLRLIYYSQIVNDFQKGDIAEGYSVSREKKESFPLTVTSAQKNPTAFYLCASSTETGDTEAFFGQGTRLTVV.

In its sample, this clonotype was seen a few times. CDR3 loop: CASSFRDRESGELFF. CDR3 nucleotides: TGTGCCAGCAGCTTCCGGGACAGGGAGTCCGGGGAGCTGTTTTTT. The J gene is TRBJ2-2, the V gene TRBV7-9, with TRBD1 matching 9 bases. The CDR3 runs to 15 residues. Germline V gives CDR1 SEHNR, CDR2 FQNEAQ (reference sequence). V was clipped by 3 bases and J by 6 bases; unmatched bases: 5.

This chain's CDR3 is CASGSPGGGVPDTQYF. The CDR3 coding sequence is TGTGCTAGTGGTTCCCCTGGCGGGGGGGTCCCAGATACGCAGTATTTT. This rearrangement joins TRBV12-5 to TRBJ2-3, with 9 positions matching TRBD2. J lost 4 bases, V lost 4 bases, and 9 bases had no gene match. Germline loops: CDR1 LGHNT, CDR2 FRNRAP. CDR3 length: 16 residues.